These T cell receptor beta chains were read from a single sample in a study of cytomegalovirus exposure and HLA in healthy donors. This table comes from immunoSEQ multiplex PCR, and its TCRdb copy is limited to in-frame clones, with some not included. Here the sample spans some 110,000 clones, about 76% being singletons. The sample comprised PBMCs. These receptors originate from a woman in her forties or fifties in good health and CMV-seropositive. The CDR3 runs from the conserved cysteine through the conserved F or W. Fields, in order: J gene, D gene, clone size, CDR3 length, V gene, CDR3 DNA, CDR3 protein. The D gene is left open where the match is weak. Not all rows give a size; the values are once, few, many and, for expanded clones, a class.

>TRBJ2-1|NA|NA|14|TRBV5-6
TGTGCCAGCAGATTCCGGGACACCTACAATGAGCAGTTCTTC
CASRFRDTYNEQFF
>TRBJ2-7|NA|NA|18|TRBV11-2
TGTGCCAGCAGCTTAGGGACTGAGATAAGTCGGAGGGCCTACGAGCAGTACTTC
CASSLGTEISRRAYEQYF
>TRBJ1-1|NA|NA|15|TRBV28
TGTGCCAGCAGTTTAGAGGCCGCGATGAACACTGAAGCTTTCTTT
CASSLEAAMNTEAFF
>TRBJ1-2|NA|NA|14|TRBV19
TGTGCCAGTAGTTCACAGGATTCAGGGTATGGCTACACCTTC
CASSSQDSGYGYTF
>TRBJ1-1|TRBD1|NA|19|TRBV9
TGTGCCAGCAGCGTAGTTCTGGACAGGGGGGCGCCCATGAACACTGAAGCTTTCTTT
CASSVVLDRGAPMNTEAFF
>TRBJ1-6|NA|NA|17|TRBV5-6
TGTGCCAGCAGCTTTTATGGGGGCGACGGGTATAATTCACCCCTCCACTTT
CASSFYGGDGYNSPLHF
>TRBJ2-1|NA|few|16|TRBV7-9
TGTGCCAGCAGCTTAGAAGGGACACCCTCCTACAATGAGCAGTTCTTC
CASSLEGTPSYNEQFF
>TRBJ1-4|NA|NA|15|TRBV6-5
TGTGCCAGCAGCCTTTCGGTGAACAGCTTGGAAAAACTGTTTTTT
CASSLSVNSLEKLFF
>TRBJ2-1|TRBD2|NA|14|TRBV9
TGTGCCAGCAGCGTAGGACTAGCGGGGTATGAGCAGTTCTTC
CASSVGLAGYEQFF
>TRBJ2-7|TRBD1|once|13|TRBV29-1
TGCAGCGTTGAAGGACAGGGTAATAACGAGCAGTACTTC
CSVEGQGNNEQYF
>TRBJ2-1|TRBD1|few|16|TRBV4-1
TGCGCCAGCAGCCAGCCGGACAGGGCATCCTACAATGAGCAGTTCTTC
CASSQPDRASYNEQFF
>TRBJ2-7|NA|NA|13|TRBV28
TGTGCCAGTACACGTAGGGGTCCCTACGAGCAGTACTTC
CASTRRGPYEQYF
>TRBJ1-1|NA|NA|12|TRBV18
TGTGCCAGCTCACCCTCGAGGCTTGAAGCTTTCTTT
CASSPSRLEAFF
>TRBJ1-1|TRBD1|NA|14|TRBV18
TGTGCCAGCTCACCGGACAGGAAGGACACTGAAGCTTTCTTT
CASSPDRKDTEAFF